This T cell receptor beta chain was observed in a study of cytomegalovirus exposure and HLA in healthy donors (dated by TCRdb to about 2017). A note on the overall study: An earlier analysis of approximately 640 of the donors reported about 250 Gb of sequence data and about 100 million unique TCR beta sequences from some 180 million T cells. Approximately 310 gigabases of sequencing data and tens of millions of unique TCR sequences were included in an early release covering about 600 HLA-typed donors. The genetic ancestry cluster associated with self-reported Caucasian donors included 81% of the roughly 400 genotyped donors. The aim of the study was to test whether cataloging public T cell receptors could identify signatures of past pathogen exposure. The study profiled the T cell repertoires of under 700 subjects by immunosequencing and related them to cytomegalovirus serostatus. In addition to the first cohort of approximately 650 subjects, a separate validation cohort of approximately 120 different subjects was used. To predict cytomegalovirus infection status, the study brought together high-throughput TCR immunosequencing, statistical association of individual TCRs with disease status, and machine learning. In a later analysis, previously published TCR beta repertoires from roughly 710 donors were re-analyzed and high-resolution HLA genotyping was added so that TCR occurrence patterns could be studied. In the later analysis, no new phenotypic data were used to find candidate immune exposures; instead, reliance was placed on TCR beta sequences and their occurrence across donors. In an earlier analysis of roughly 600 of the donors, high-throughput TCR beta sequencing was used to judge whether each TCR beta V gene segment behaved as functional or pseudogenic. Donor age, sex, ethnicity and CMV serostatus were collected together with the repertoire data. Genome-wide SNP genotypes for about 55% of the 666 donors were used in a later genetic analysis, which treated that subset as a discovery cohort. All discovery cohort repertoires had been generated on a single sequencing platform. HLA typing covered class I and class II loci at four-digit resolution. Typing coverage differed by locus: A, B, C, DRB1 and DQB1 were typed in about 629-640 donors, DQA1 in about 500, DPA1 in 606, and DPB1 in 450 to 490. A handful of DR-DQ haplotypes were handled as single units for association and clustering because linkage in the cohort was strong. On average, over 200,000 unique TCR beta nucleotide sequences were sequenced per donor among more than 350 genotyped donors of the cohort, with approximately 18% of those sequences being non-productive. General study outcomes and caveats: A further reported finding was that TCR beta sequences accurately predicted the HLA-A and HLA-B alleles for most subjects in the first cohort. An earlier analysis of several hundred of the donors showed that most TCR beta V segments appeared in productive rearrangements either about 87% or about 30% of the time, which broadly matched IMGT annotations. In a later analysis, TCR association rates were found to vary across HLA loci, with the most associated TCRs seen for DRB1 alleles and the fewest for HLA-C alleles. At a false discovery rate of 0.05, a later analysis linked some 18,000 TCR beta sequences to specific HLA alleles. Three of the identified cytomegalovirus-associated TCR beta chains were confirmed in vitro to be specific for cytomegalovirus antigens. V-gene and J-gene trimming of TCR beta chains was associated with a missense DCLRE1C variant in a later genetic analysis, and the association was replicated in an independent cohort. In a later analysis, several top co-occurrence clusters were reported to appear linked to parvovirus B19, influenza, CMV and Epstein-Barr virus. The classifier was reported to diagnose cytomegalovirus status with high specificity and sensitivity in both the original cohort and the validation cohort. The earlier analysis of 587 of the donors excluded some 16 rarely observed V segments, including chromosome 9 orphons, because counts were too low. The presence/absence analyses assumed that sequencing depth was roughly uniform across donors, and that assumption may not be true. A later genetic analysis reported fewer N-insertions in productive TCRs among donors in an Asian-associated ancestry cluster than the roughly 700-donor mean. A total of some 180 TCR beta chains were listed by the study as associated with cytomegalovirus. Correlated functional status among segregating V segments might be attributable to linkage disequilibrium, but an unknown experimental factor could not be ruled out. In a later analysis, HLA-associated TCR beta chains were found to be more clonally expanded and to have lower generation probabilities than equally common non-associated chains. Immune exposure information for the cohort was limited to CMV serostatus. Most TCR sequences were seen in very few donors, while some public TCRs were found in many individuals. The sequencing pipeline was judged likely to have produced a cluster of highly shared sequence variants as a technical artifact. The authors suggested that the approach could potentially be generalized to other disease states and immunological phenotypes. Some IMGT-functional V segments, including TRBV6-2 and TRBV6-3, could not be distinguished by the 87-base-pair reads and were therefore excluded. Only TCR beta chains were sequenced in this cohort, and the absence of alpha or paired-chain data limited detectable features. Most CMV-associated TCR beta chains appeared to be HLA-restricted in a later analysis, and the HLA associations seemed to be driven largely by CMV exposure. When HLA alleles, especially DR and DQ, strongly co-occurred, attributing TCR associations to individual alleles was difficult. Because some donors lacked HLA typing at each locus, the association tests relied only on the typed subset.

Library creation used the immunoSEQ multiplex PCR assay. For the multiplex PCR, a mixture combining 60 forward primers for TCR Vbeta segments and 13 reverse primers for TCR Jbeta segments was used. The CDR3 region of rearranged TCR beta genes was amplified from genomic DNA with a multiplex PCR assay. The amplified TCR beta libraries were sequenced on the Illumina HiSeq System as 87-base-pair reads. In the original analysis: A later analysis tallied tens of millions of unique TCR beta chains across the 666 repertoires, and approximately 12 million of those chains were shared by two or more donors. To remove PCR and sequencing errors, raw reads were error-corrected and collapsed into unique sequences using a nearest-neighbor algorithm that merged closely related sequences. V, D and J gene segments were assigned by aligning CDR3 sequences to IMGT reference sequences. Each retained sequence needed at least a six-nucleotide match to both a V gene segment and a J gene segment. Rearrangements were called productive when the CDR3 lacked stop codons and stayed in frame with V and J; all others were non-productive. Following IMGT convention, CDR3 was defined as the stretch from the second conserved V-encoded cysteine to the conserved J-encoded phenylalanine. The earlier analysis of about 590 of the donors excluded sequences that lacked an unambiguous match to a single V gene segment. In an earlier analysis of several hundred of the donors, V segments were called functional above 56.7% productive rearrangements and were called segregating when the between-donor standard deviation exceeded 5%. A statistical classification framework was built for diagnosing cytomegalovirus status from the catalog of TCR beta chain sequences. A later analysis assigned V and J genes by comparing TCR nucleotide sequences with IMGT/GENE-DB human TR gene sequences. Using the TCRdist pipeline, a later analysis assigned CDR3 sequences along with most-parsimonious VDJ recombination scenarios. In a later analysis, every TCR beta chain was defined by the combination of its CDR3 amino acid sequence and its V-gene family, and reads without a unique V-gene family were dropped. In a later analysis, 450 to 600 highly shared, low-generation-probability nucleotide sequences were removed to address suspected cross-contamination and a sequencing artifact. In a later analysis, a clonal expansion index was calculated for each public chain from normalized within-repertoire ranks of inferred template counts. In a later analysis, generation probabilities were computed using a VDJ recombination model fitted to out-of-frame rearrangements, and the results were checked against IGoR. A later analysis scored TCR-TCR, TCR-HLA and TCR-CMV co-occurrence with hypergeometric tests, applying a repertoire-size bias correction to TCR pairs. To estimate false discovery rates, a later analysis permuted the HLA or CMV assignments 20 times. A later analysis grouped co-occurring TCRs with DBSCAN, adding TCRdist sequence similarity when clustering within HLA-allele-positive subsets. Repertoires with fewer than 30,000 or more than 120,000 public chains were left out of co-occurrence clustering, as were about 5 repertoires with anomalous nucleotide sharing. TCRdb stores this immuneACCESS table with in-frame sequences only. Part of the clones is absent; in the studies checked, under half of the shortfall reflects unresolved V genes, and no reason is known for the rest. V and J calls and clone size are copied from that table; D and trimming were computed from the DNA. In all, the sample holds 95,000 to 150,000 clones, and just over 65% of those were seen once. The leading ten clones occupy approximately 1.5% of the sample.

Trimming removed 2 bases from V and 0 bases from J; the gene matches leave 7 bases unexplained. Reading from cysteine to phenylalanine, the CDR3 counts 17 amino acids. The read is trimmed to its CDR3 DNA, 51 bases read in frame from base 1. Based on the germline V gene, the CDR1 and CDR2 sequences are SGHRS and YFSETQ. Concerning this clone itself: Its antigen has not been determined. No quality values exist for individual bases; no much larger clone is one base distant.

In total, over 600 healthy bone marrow donors made up the cohort. Cohort members were all nominally healthy when sampled, although unrecorded immune exposures were likely present. The donor was CMV seronegative and belonged to the group of 320 or so seronegative cohort members. Each donor provided a peripheral blood sample, and peripheral blood mononuclear cells were used for TCR beta sequencing. The Qiagen DNeasy Blood Extraction Kit was used to extract genomic DNA from the blood cell samples. Source material: PBMCs. The clonotype originates from a man younger than 35 in good health and CMV-seronegative. The sequence joins TRBV5-1 to TRBJ1-1; TRBD1 matches 10 bases in the middle. The DNA is TGCGCCAGCAGCTTTTGGGACAGGGGATTTATGAACACTGAAGCTTTCTTT. Its amino acids are CASSFWDRGFMNTEAFF.